Listed below are T cell receptor beta chains from one sample, sequenced in a study of identical twins. Each CDR3 protein gets one entry after TCRdb re-called the 5' RACE reads with MiXCR. The table records 350,000 to 500,000 distinct CDR3 sequences, around 18% of them present only once. The specimen was naive T cells sorted from blood. The origin of the receptors is a man aged 45-60 years in good health. The CDR3 runs from the conserved cysteine through the conserved F or W. A D gene is named only where the DNA matches it firmly. The listing skips clone size in some rows; elsewhere it reads once, few, many or a size class.

V gene	J gene	clone size	D gene	CDR3 protein	CDR3 DNA
TRBV6-5	TRBJ2-5	few	TRBD1	CASSYSRDSQETQYF	TGTGCCAGCAGTTACTCCCGGGACAGCCAAGAGACCCAGTACTTC
TRBV6-5	TRBJ1-1	.	.	CASSYSRSTDFGTEAFF	TGTGCCAGCAGTTACTCGAGATCTACAGATTTCGGCACTGAAGCTTTCTTT
TRBV6-2/TRBV6-3	TRBJ2-7	few	.	CASSYPGTYEQYF	TGTGCCAGCAGTTATCCAGGGACCTACGAGCAGTACTTC
TRBV3-1	TRBJ2-3	few	.	CASSLGLTSADTQYF	TGTGCCAGCAGCCTCGGACTGACCAGCGCAGATACGCAGTATTTT
TRBV7-9	TRBJ1-2	few	.	CASSLVASRINYGYTF	TGTGCCAGCAGCTTAGTTGCGTCCCGCATTAACTATGGCTACACCTTC
TRBV10-3	TRBJ2-7	.	TRBD1	CAISETGQGAYEQYF	TGTGCCATCAGTGAGACTGGACAGGGCGCCTACGAGCAGTACTTC
TRBV6-5	TRBJ1-1	many	.	CATGQGLSEAFF	TGTGCCACCGGTCAGGGTCTCTCCGAAGCTTTCTTT
TRBV11-2	TRBJ2-3	.	.	CASSGRRADTQYF	TGTGCCAGCAGTGGACGCAGGGCAGATACGCAGTATTTT
TRBV28	TRBJ2-7	.	.	CASSLSGTGWVDEQYF	TGTGCCAGCAGTTTAAGTGGGACCGGTTGGGTCGACGAGCAGTACTTC
TRBV2	TRBJ2-3	few	.	CASEGAGSTDTQYF	TGTGCCAGCGAAGGGGCGGGGAGCACAGATACGCAGTATTTT